The rows below give T cell receptor beta chains drawn from one sample of a study of blood T cell repertoires in COVID-19. Method: immunoSEQ multiplex PCR; TCRdb's copy keeps in-frame clones and lacks some. The table has 70,000 to 95,000 clones, 80% to 90% seen once; the top ten hold approximately 20%. The sequencing sample was made of peripheral blood. These receptors came from a woman between 45 and 60 years old with acute or convalescent COVID-19. CDR3s include the opening cysteine and the closing phenylalanine or tryptophan. The D gene is left open where the match is weak. Clone size is not always given. Where it is, it says once, few, many or a class for expanded clones.

cdr3_nt,cdr3_aa,d_call,j_call,clone_size,v_call
TGTGCCAGCAGCCAAGAAAGGGACAGTTCTAACTATGGCTACACCTTC,CASSQERDSSNYGYTF,TRBD1,TRBJ1-2,.,TRBV4-2
TGTGCCAGCAGTGAACTGTTGGGGGCAGGGGGTAGCGGGAGGATCACAGATACGCAGTATTTT,CASSELLGAGGSGRITDTQYF,TRBD2,TRBJ2-3,.,TRBV6-1
TGTGCTAGTGGTCCATCTTGGACAGGGGGCTTTGGCTACACCTTC,CASGPSWTGGFGYTF,TRBD1,TRBJ1-2,.,TRBV12-5
TGTGCCAGTAGTATTAGGGGGTCGTCGAACACTGAAGCTTTCTTT,CASSIRGSSNTEAFF,.,TRBJ1-1,.,TRBV19
TGTGCCAGCAGCAAAGGGAGGTGGCGTGCCACTGAAGCTTTCTTT,CASSKGRWRATEAFF,.,TRBJ1-1,.,TRBV21-1
TGTGCCAGCAGTGATGGACAGGGGGCGCCCAAAAACATTCAGTACTTC,CASSDGQGAPKNIQYF,TRBD1,TRBJ2-4,.,TRBV25-1
TGTGCCAGTAGTATGCCGGGACAGGGAGGGAATGAGCAGTTCTTC,CASSMPGQGGNEQFF,TRBD1,TRBJ2-1,.,TRBV19
TGTGCCAGCAGTTACGGGAGCTCCTACAATGAGCAGTTCTTC,CASSYGSSYNEQFF,.,TRBJ2-1,once,TRBV7-9
TGTGCCAGCAGCAGGATGGACAGGGTTTTTTCCGAGCAGTACTTC,CASSRMDRVFSEQYF,TRBD1,TRBJ2-7,.,TRBV7-9
TGTGCCGGCCAAAACCGCTACGAGCAGTACTTC,CAGQNRYEQYF,.,TRBJ2-7,.,TRBV30
TGTGCCAGCAGCTCGGACAACGGGGGGGAGACCCAGTACTTC,CASSSDNGGETQYF,TRBD2,TRBJ2-5,.,TRBV7-8
TGTGCCTGGAGTGTACGAGGTTTGACTGAAGCTTTCTTT,CAWSVRGLTEAFF,.,TRBJ1-1,.,TRBV30
TGTGCCAGCAGTCCGAGCAGACCGGGGGGCGAGCAGTTCTTC,CASSPSRPGGEQFF,.,TRBJ2-1,.,TRBV27
TGCGCCAGCAGCCAAGTGGGGAGGACCTACGAGCAGTACTTC,CASSQVGRTYEQYF,.,TRBJ2-7,.,TRBV4-1
TGTGCCTGGAGTGTTAGGGGCAGGGGTAGAGATCAGCCCCAGCATTTT,CAWSVRGRGRDQPQHF,.,TRBJ1-5,.,TRBV30
TGTGCCAGCAGCCGCACGACACAAGAGACCCAGTACTTC,CASSRTTQETQYF,.,TRBJ2-5,.,TRBV4-2
TGTGCCAGCAGTGGCGACAGAACTAACTATGGCTACACCTTC,CASSGDRTNYGYTF,.,TRBJ1-2,.,TRBV2
TGTGCCAGCAGTTTGACAGGGGGCCGATTGTATTTT,CASSLTGGRLYF,TRBD1,TRBJ1-3,.,TRBV28
TGCAGCTCCGAGCCCCAGCATTTT,CSSEPQHF,.,TRBJ1-5,.,TRBV29-1
TGTGCCATCAGTCAGGGGGCTCGAAACTATGGCTACACCTTC,CAISQGARNYGYTF,TRBD1,TRBJ1-2,.,TRBV10-3
TGCGCCAGCAGCTTGCGGGGGAACACCGGGGAGCTGTTTTTT,CASSLRGNTGELFF,.,TRBJ2-2,medium-sized,TRBV5-1